Listed below are T cell receptor beta chains from one sample, sequenced in a study of cytomegalovirus exposure and HLA in healthy donors. Method: immunoSEQ multiplex PCR; TCRdb's copy keeps in-frame clones and lacks some. This sample contains about 72,000 clones. Sequencing used PBMCs. The receptors were sampled from a middle-aged man in good health and CMV-seronegative. Each CDR3 is given with its conserved first and last residue. D genes are given only for firm matches.

NA	TRBV30	TRBJ2-7	12	TGTGCCTGGAGCGTGGACAGCTACGAGCAGTACTTC	CAWSVDSYEQYF
TRBD1	TRBV6-5	TRBJ1-2	14	TGTGCCACCCACCCCCAGACAGGGAACTATGGCTACACCTTC	CATHPQTGNYGYTF
NA	TRBV25-1	TRBJ2-5	13	TGTGCCAGTCGGGACACCCCCCAAGAGACCCAGTACTTC	CASRDTPQETQYF
NA	TRBV5-6	TRBJ1-2	15	TGTGCCAGCAGCTATGGCTCAGGGGTCCCCTATGGCTACACCTTC	CASSYGSGVPYGYTF
TRBD1	TRBV5-6	TRBJ2-1	13	TGTGCCAGCAGCTCCGGGACAGGGCTAGAGCAGTTCTTC	CASSSGTGLEQFF
TRBD2	TRBV10-3	TRBJ2-1	14	TGTGCCATCAGTGGACTAGCGGGGATGAATGAGCAGTTCTTC	CAISGLAGMNEQFF
TRBD2	TRBV7-2	TRBJ2-1	16	TGTGCCAGCAGCTTAACTAGCGGGGGCACCTACAATGAGCAGTTCTTC	CASSLTSGGTYNEQFF
TRBD1	TRBV2	TRBJ2-1	14	TGTGCCAGCAAGGACAGGGGGCGTATAGATGAGCAGTTCTTC	CASKDRGRIDEQFF
NA	TRBV19	TRBJ1-5	13	TGTGCCAGTAGTATAGATCACGCGGGGCCCCAGCATTTT	CASSIDHAGPQHF
TRBD1	TRBV5-1	TRBJ1-4	16	TGCGCCAGCAGCCGGACGAGACAGGGGGCCGGTGAAAAACTGTTTTTT	CASSRTRQGAGEKLFF
TRBD1	TRBV9	TRBJ2-1	12	TGTGCCAGCAGCGGACAGGGCAGTGAGCAGTTCTTC	CASSGQGSEQFF
TRBD2	TRBV2	TRBJ2-2	15	TGTGCCAGCAGTGGCCCGGGGGGGAACACCGGGGAGCTGTTTTTT	CASSGPGGNTGELFF
TRBD1	TRBV2	TRBJ2-5	14	TGTGCCAGCAGCTGGACAGGGGGTCAAGAGACCCAGTACTTC	CASSWTGGQETQYF
NA	TRBV2	TRBJ2-7	15	TGTGCCAGCAGTGACGAGGGTAGGAGCTCCTACGAGCAGTACTTC	CASSDEGRSSYEQYF
NA	TRBV2	TRBJ1-5	13	TGTGCCAGCAGTCGACAGGTTAATCAGCCCCAGCATTTT	CASSRQVNQPQHF
TRBD1	TRBV28	TRBJ1-6	15	TGTGCCAGCAGTTCACCGGGACAGGGGAATTCACCCCTCCACTTT	CASSSPGQGNSPLHF
NA	TRBV7-9	TRBJ1-3	11	TGTGCCAGCAGTCCTCGAAACACCATATATTTT	CASSPRNTIYF
NA	TRBV5-1	TRBJ1-3	18	TGCGCCAGCAGCTCTTCCTCCCGGGACACAGGCTCTGGAAACACCATATATTTT	CASSSSSRDTGSGNTIYF
NA	TRBV4-1	TRBJ1-2	14	TGCGCCAGCAGCGACAGGCGGCGCAACTATGGCTACACCTTC	CASSDRRRNYGYTF
NA	TRBV5-4	TRBJ1-2	15	TGTGCCAGCAGCTCCCCACGTGGGGACATTAATGGCTACACCTTC	CASSSPRGDINGYTF
NA	TRBV2	TRBJ1-2	13	TGTGCCAGCAGTGCCGGGTTTATAGGCGGCTACACCTTC	CASSAGFIGGYTF
TRBD1	TRBV27	TRBJ1-4	14	TGTGCCAGCAGTTTTGGGACAGGGATTGAAAAACTGTTTTTT	CASSFGTGIEKLFF
TRBD1	TRBV7-3	TRBJ2-3	14	TGTGCCAGCAAAACAGGGGCCGGCACAGATACGCAGTATTTT	CASKTGAGTDTQYF
NA	TRBV7-2	TRBJ2-7	13	TGTGCCAGCAGCGGGTACAGGGACAACGAGCAGTACTTC	CASSGYRDNEQYF
NA	TRBV5-6	TRBJ2-5	15	TGTGCCAGCAGCTTTAAAGGACAGCACCAAGAGACCCAGTACTTC	CASSFKGQHQETQYF
TRBD1	TRBV18	TRBJ1-2	16	TGTGCCAGCTCACCCTACTCGACAGGGAGAGACAATGGCTACACCTTC	CASSPYSTGRDNGYTF
TRBD1	TRBV2	TRBJ1-5	15	TGTGCCAGCGCGCGGACAGGGATGGCGAATCAGCCCCAGCATTTT	CASARTGMANQPQHF
NA	TRBV11-2	TRBJ2-7	13	TGTGCCAGCAGTCACGGACAGACCTACGAGCAGTACTTC	CASSHGQTYEQYF
NA	TRBV30	TRBJ1-1	12	TGTGCCTGGAGTAGGAGTAACACTGAAGCTTTCTTT	CAWSRSNTEAFF
TRBD1	TRBV18	TRBJ2-7	14	TGTGCCAGCTCCGGGACAGAAAGCGCCTACGAGCAGTACTTC	CASSGTESAYEQYF
TRBD1	TRBV7-6	TRBJ2-5	15	TGTGCCAGCAGCCCGGGGACAGGACTCCAAGAGACCCAGTACTTC	CASSPGTGLQETQYF
NA	TRBV19	TRBJ1-4	17	TGTGCCAGTAGTGGCGGGACGTATCCCGGGGGTGGCGAAAAACTGTTTTTT	CASSGGTYPGGGEKLFF
NA	TRBV5-6	TRBJ1-5	14	TGTGCCAGCAGCTTGGGTGGGGCTGTTCAGCCCCAGCATTTT	CASSLGGAVQPQHF
NA	TRBV29-1	TRBJ1-1	12	TGCAGCGGCTCGCGGGGCCTTACTGAAGCTTTCTTT	CSGSRGLTEAFF
NA	TRBV6-1	TRBJ1-2	13	TGTGCCAGCAGTGACACAGGGTGGCTTGGCTACACCTTC	CASSDTGWLGYTF
NA	TRBV1	TRBJ1-5	17	TGCACCAGCAGCCAAGTCGCTCCGGACAGGGGATATCAGCCCCAGCATTTT	CTSSQVAPDRGYQPQHF
NA	TRBV5-6	TRBJ2-3	17	TGTGCCAGCAGCCGACGGTCATTAGCAGCTAGCACAGATACGCAGTATTTT	CASSRRSLAASTDTQYF
NA	TRBV19	TRBJ2-3	12	TGTGCCAGTAGTATCCAAGCGGATACGCAGTATTTT	CASSIQADTQYF
TRBD2	TRBV6-6	TRBJ2-1	15	TGTGCCAGCATTGACGGGGGGGCCAGCTACAATGAGCAGTTCTTC	CASIDGGASYNEQFF
NA	TRBV7-9	TRBJ2-2	14	TGTGCCAGCAGCTTGGGCCAGATCACCGGGGAGCTGTTTTTT	CASSLGQITGELFF
TRBD1	TRBV5-4	TRBJ1-1	13	TGTGCCAGCAGCACGGGACAGGATATAGTAGCTTTCTTT	CASSTGQDIVAFF
NA	TRBV19	TRBJ1-5	14	TGTGCCAGGCAGGGAAGAATGCTCGATCAGCCCCAGCATTTT	CARQGRMLDQPQHF
TRBD2	TRBV9	TRBJ2-5	18	TGTGCCAGCAGCCAAGGGGCTAGCGGGGGATCGAGCCAAGAGACCCAGTACTTC	CASSQGASGGSSQETQYF
NA	TRBV29-1	TRBJ1-1	13	TGCAGCGTTAAAGGAGGGAGAGAGACTGAAGCTTTCTTT	CSVKGGRETEAFF
NA	TRBV4-1	TRBJ1-4	16	TGCGCCAGCAGCCAACCCGCGTCCCGGGAGATGGGAAAACTGTTTTTT	CASSQPASREMGKLFF
TRBD1	TRBV6-6	TRBJ2-1	16	TGTGCCAGCAGTTACTCGCCCTCCTCACAGGGGAATGAGCAGTTCTTC	CASSYSPSSQGNEQFF
TRBD2	TRBV6-4	TRBJ2-7	15	TGTGCCAGCAGTGCCCACAGCGGGGGATCCTACGAGCAGTACTTC	CASSAHSGGSYEQYF
TRBD1	TRBV29-1	TRBJ1-3	16	TGCAGCGTTGTTTCCAGCGACAGGGTCTCTGGAAACACCATATATTTT	CSVVSSDRVSGNTIYF
TRBD1	TRBV19	TRBJ1-3	17	TGTGCCAGTAGTACCCGGACAGGGGGCGCCTTTGGAAACACCATATATTTT	CASSTRTGGAFGNTIYF
NA	TRBV5-1	TRBJ2-7	16	TGCGCCAGCAGCCTGACCCAGGGGCGCGTCTCCTACGAGCAGTACTTC	CASSLTQGRVSYEQYF
TRBD1	TRBV6-5	TRBJ2-7	16	TGTGCCAGCAGTTACGGGGGACAGGGGTTGGGCTACGAGCAGTACTTC	CASSYGGQGLGYEQYF
NA	TRBV5-1	TRBJ2-1	15	TGCGCCAGCAAGGGGCAGGGAAGCTCCTACAATGAGCAGTTCTTC	CASKGQGSSYNEQFF
NA	TRBV19	TRBJ2-1	14	TGTGCCAGTAGTATAGGAGCCGTCGGCAATGAGCAGTTCTTC	CASSIGAVGNEQFF
NA	TRBV9	TRBJ1-1	15	TGTGCCAGCAGCCCAGGGGAGGGGTTGAACACTGAAGCTTTCTTT	CASSPGEGLNTEAFF
NA	TRBV11-2	TRBJ1-6	12	TGTGCCAGCAGCTTAGCAAATTCACCCCTCCACTTT	CASSLANSPLHF